This TCR beta chain was recovered during a study of PD-L1 blockade in urothelial cancer. On the study more broadly: Male sex and bladder-origin urothelial cancer were recorded for twenty-five of 29 patients. Analysis of the blood was performed 3 weeks (second dose) and 6 weeks after treatment start. Across blood samples, T cells had a median count of around 140,000.

This CDR3 has 15 residues. Germline trimming cut 3 bases from V and 5 bases from J; bases unmatched to any gene: 7. Looked up from germline, CDR1 is LNHDA and CDR2 is SQIVND (reference sequence). Here immunoSEQ multiplex PCR was the method, and the copy in TCRdb shows in-frame clones only, minus some. This sample carries 70,000 or so clones, around four fifths of them seen once, and the ten largest clones take 4% to 5%. The chain employs TRBV19 and TRBJ2-3, with 8 bases aligning to TRBD2. This specimen consisted of PBMCs, obtained around atezolizumab (anti-PD-L1) treatment. The receptor's source is a man aged 65-85 years with urothelial cancer. This CDR3 reads CASSIGGAWRDTQYF. DNA of the CDR3: TGTGCCAGTAGTATCGGGGGGGCCTGGAGAGATACGCAGTATTTT. Looking up the rest from reference TRBV19 and TRBJ2-3 gives the full variable domain: DGGITQSPKYLFRKEGQNVTLSCEQNLNHDAMYWYRQDPGQGLRLIYYSQIVNDFQKGDIAEGYSVSREKKESFPLTVTSAQKNPTAFYLCASSIGGAWRDTQYFGPGTRLTVL.